These 22 T cell receptor beta chains were all obtained from the same sample, sequenced in a study of CDR3 diversity in severe acne. TCRdb independently ran MiXCR on the PCR reads; one entry per CDR3 protein. The sample has some 84,000 distinct CDR3 sequences, 48% seen once; the top ten hold around 9.1%. Sequencing was done on a sample of blood. Every receptor here comes from a male donor in good health, serving as a control.

This chain joins TRBV4-1 and TRBJ1-3; D not resolved. Germline assignment: CDR1 MGHRA and CDR2 YSYEKL. V lost 4 bases and J 0 bases, leaving 7 bases between the germline ends. The CDR3 is 14 amino acids. The CDR3 is CASSPQYSGNTIYF. CDR3 coding DNA: TGCGCCAGCAGCCCACAGTACTCTGGAAACACCATATATTTT.

This clonotype showed up just once. V gene TRBV30 combines with J gene TRBJ2-3; D ambiguous. V lost 7 bases and J 3 bases, leaving 8 bases between the germline ends. The CDR3 sequence is 11 residues long. Germline V gene sequence: CDR1 GTSNPN, CDR2 SVGIG (reference sequence). The CDR3 sequence: CALHRTDTQYF. The DNA of the CDR3 is TGTGCCTTACACCGGACAGATACGCAGTATTTT. Based on the CDR3 plus reference TRBV30 and TRBJ2-3, the full variable domain is SQTIHQWPATLVQPVGSPLSLECTVEGTSNPNLYWYRQAAGRGLQLLFYSVGIGQISSEVPQNLSASRPQDRQFILSSKKLLLSDSGFYLCALHRTDTQYFGPGTRLTVL.

A remark on this clonotype: The DNA is left out, because the CDR3 cannot be placed on it with certainty; the CDR3 is given as TCRdb lists it. This chain uses TRBV24-1 with TRBJ2-2; the DNA was not compared with TRBD1, the D call given in the table. Per the germline V gene, CDR1 is KGHDR and CDR2 is SFDVKD. Ends included, the CDR3 has 18 residues. This CDR3 is CATSSEGAYEQYFGELFF.

This clonotype was seen a single time. This chain connects TRBV2 to TRBJ2-7; TRBD2 matches at 11 bases. The CDR3 covers 16 residues. Germline lookup yields CDR1 SNHLY and CDR2 FYNNEI. After removal of 1 base from V and 6 bases from J, the junction contained 8 bases not matched to a gene. In DNA form, the CDR3 reads TGTGCCAGCAGTGAAGAAATAGCGGGAGGGCCTGTCGAGCAGTACTTC. Protein sequence: CASSEEIAGGPVEQYF. The complete variable domain, with remaining parts taken from reference TRBV2 and TRBJ2-7, reads EPEVTQTPSHQVTQMGQEVILRCVPISNHLYFYWYRQILGQKVEFLVSFYNNEISEKSEIFDDQFSVERPDGSNFTLKIRSTKLEDSAMYFCASSEEIAGGPVEQYFGPGTRLTVT.

The count of this clonotype is one. The rearrangement uses TRBV20-1 and TRBJ1-5, with D perhaps matching TRBD1 (5 bases). Trimming stripped 2 bases from V and 3 bases from J, with 14 bases between. The CDR3 is 15 amino acids. Germline lookup yields CDR1 DFQATT and CDR2 SNEGSKA (reference sequence). CDR3 nucleotides: TGCAGTGCTAGACCGGGGGGTAGGGTCAATCAGCCCCAGCATTTT. It translates to CSARPGGRVNQPQHF.

The chain uses TRBV6-6 and TRBJ2-7, with D maybe TRBD1 (6 bases). V was pared by 4 bases and J by 0 bases, with 10 bases between. CDR3 size: 14 residues. Germline assignment: CDR1 MNHNY and CDR2 SVGAGI (reference sequence). The CDR3 DNA reads TGTGCCAGCAGTTCCCGGGACATCTCCTACGAGCAGTACTTC. This codes for CASSSRDISYEQYF.

A few counts support this clonotype. V gene TRBV30 combines with J gene TRBJ1-6; D is uncertain. The CDR3 totals 15 residues. Looked up from germline, CDR1 is GTSNPN and CDR2 is SVGIG (reference sequence). The V end was cut by 4 bases, the J end by 0 bases, with 10 bases between. CDR3 bases: TGTGCCTGGACGCACCAGAGCTCCTATAATTCACCCCTCCACTTT. Translating gives CAWTHQSSYNSPLHF. Full variable domain (missing parts from reference TRBV30 and TRBJ1-6): SQTIHQWPATLVQPVGSPLSLECTVEGTSNPNLYWYRQAAGRGLQLLFYSVGIGQISSEVPQNLSASRPQDRQFILSSKKLLLSDSGFYLCAWTHQSSYNSPLHFGNGTRLTVT.

The sample holds one count of this clonotype. The V and J genes are TRBV5-1 and TRBJ2-2; 8 bases map to TRBD1. Losses at the gene ends were 2 bases for V and 9 bases for J; bases not matched to a gene: 6. CDR1 SGHRS and CDR2 YFSETQ come from the germline V gene. The CDR3 totals 14 residues. CDR3 in DNA: TGCGCCAGCAGCTTAGACAGGGGTTTCAGGGAGCTGTTTTTT. Its translation is CASSLDRGFRELFF.

This clonotype was seen a few times. A much larger clone sits a single nucleotide away, making a read error possible. V is TRBV6-5 and J is TRBJ2-7; D perhaps matches TRBD1 (6 bases). Germline V gene sequence: CDR1 MNHEY, CDR2 SVGAGI. Trimming shortened V by 11 bases and J by 3 bases, and 17 bases separated the two germline ends. The CDR3 has 13 residues. CDR3 DNA: TGTGCCGGCACCCGGACAGATTACTACGAGCAGTACTTC. As protein: CAGTRTDYYEQYF.

Many counts were recorded for this clonotype. The chain joins TRBV28 to TRBJ1-5, with 9 bases lining up with TRBD1. This CDR3 spans 15 amino acids. The trim removed 2 bases at V and 3 bases at J, leaving 2 bases unmatched. The germline CDR1 and CDR2 sequences are MDHEN and SYDVKM. The CDR3 sequence: CASSLGTGNNQPQHF. DNA of the CDR3: TGTGCCAGCAGTTTAGGGACAGGGAACAATCAGCCCCAGCATTTT. Full variable domain (remainder filled in from reference TRBV28 and TRBJ1-5): DVKVTQSSRYLVKRTGEKVFLECVQDMDHENMFWYRQDPGLGLRLIYFSYDVKMKEKGDIPEGYSVSREKKERFSLILESASTNQTSMYLCASSLGTGNNQPQHFGDGTRLSIL.

This clonotype has ten or more counts. J is TRBJ2-5 and V is TRBV6-5; a possible D gene is TRBD1 (5 bases). V lost 0 bases, J lost 5 bases, and 10 bases lay in between. Germline assignment: CDR1 MNHEY and CDR2 SVGAGI. This CDR3 is built from 14 residues. For the CDR3, the DNA is TGTGCCAGCAGTTACTCGGCAGGGCGGGAGACCCAGTACTTC. It is translated as CASSYSAGRETQYF.

This clonotype occurred many times. The V and J genes are TRBV5-8 and TRBJ1-1, with D unclear. The CDR3 loop spans 18 amino acids. The V and J ends lost 1 base and 11 bases respectively, with 30 bases between them. Germline CDR1 reads SGHTS; CDR2 reads YDEGEE. Here the CDR3 DNA reads TGTGCCAGCAGCTTGAGTCTCGCGGCCGGGCGCCCGGCGTTGGTGGCTTTCTTT. Protein product: CASSLSLAAGRPALVAFF.

This clonotype was recorded many times. The CDR3 nucleotides read TGTGCCAGCAGCTTGCTCACAACTAGCACAGATACGCAGTATTTT. Amino acid sequence: CASSLLTTSTDTQYF. The V call is TRBV5-5, the J call TRBJ2-3, with unresolved D. Trimming stripped 1 base from V and 0 bases from J, with 9 bases between. CDR1 SGHKS and CDR2 YYEKEE come from the germline V gene (reference sequence). The CDR3 covers 15 residues. Variable domain in full (rest from reference TRBV5-5 and TRBJ2-3): DAGVTQSPTHLIKTRGQQVTLRCSPISGHKSVSWYQQVLGQGPQFIFQYYEKEERGRGNFPDRFSARQFPNYSSELNVNALLLGDSALYLCASSLLTTSTDTQYFGPGTRLTVL.

The genes are TRBV4-1 and TRBJ1-1; 8 nucleotides agree with TRBD1. The CDR3 length is 15 residues. Trimming at V came to 4 bases and at J to 6 bases, leaving 10 bases not matched to a gene. CDR1 is MGHRA, CDR2 YSYEKL, per germline. Written as DNA, the CDR3 is TGCGCCAGCAGCCTAGGACAGGGTGGAGGCGCTGAAGCTTTCTTT. Its protein is CASSLGQGGGAEAFF.

The V and J genes are TRBV10-3 and TRBJ1-5, with TRBD1 matching over 9 bases. Per germline, CDR1 ENHRY and CDR2 SYGVKD. V shed 10 bases, J shed 2 bases, and the junction held 6 bases outside the gene matches. CDR3 length: 14 residues. The CDR3 DNA reads TGTGCCAGCAGGACAGGGGACCGCAATCAGCCCCAGCATTTT. This gives the protein CASRTGDRNQPQHF.

This clonotype showed up many times. This chain connects TRBV5-8 to TRBJ1-2, with 8 nucleotides matching TRBD1. The CDR3 totals 14 residues. J was trimmed by 8 bases and V by 0 bases; bases with no gene match: 6. The V gene's germline CDR1 is SGHTS and CDR2 YDEGEE. The CDR3 DNA follows: TGTGCCAGCAGCTTGGCCGGGACAGGCTTCGGCTACACCTTC. It is translated as CASSLAGTGFGYTF.

This clonotype was seen ten or more times. The CDR3 spells CASSHHPGTTSYEQYF. DNA for the CDR3: TGTGCCAGCAGCCACCACCCCGGGACAACTTCCTACGAGCAGTACTTC. V gene TRBV3-1 combines with J gene TRBJ2-7; possible D gene TRBD1, 6 bases. V shed 3 bases and J shed 1 base, with 16 bases lying between them. The CDR3 sequence is 16 residues long. Germline CDR1 reads LGHDT; CDR2 reads YNNKEL (reference sequence).

In regard to this clonotype: A clone one base away is much larger, so this may be a read error. The chain couples TRBV24-1 to TRBJ1-1; D is unclear. Looked up from germline, CDR1 is KGHDR and CDR2 is SFDVKD. The CDR3 extends over 11 amino acids. The CDR3 DNA reads TGTGCCAGCAGTGAAGCAGTTGGAGCTTTCTTT. Translated: CASSEAVGAFF.

The gene calls are TRBV29-1 and TRBJ2-7, with D tentatively TRBD1 (6 bases). This CDR3 has 10 amino acids. Trimming removed 5 bases from V and 9 bases from J, with 11 bases in between. Germline-derived CDR1 and CDR2 are SQVTM and ANQGSEA. The CDR3 spells CSVWGHGQYF. Written as DNA, the CDR3 is TGCAGCGTTTGGGGACACGGGCAGTACTTC.

The V gene is TRBV5-1, the J gene TRBJ2-3, with D hard to call. CDR3 size: 14 residues. V shed 1 base and J shed 2 bases, with 8 bases lying between them. Germline V gene sequence: CDR1 SGHRS, CDR2 YFSETQ. The CDR3 protein is CASSLLSPTDTQYF. CDR3 in DNA: TGCGCCAGCAGCTTGTTGTCTCCCACAGATACGCAGTATTTT.

CDR3 DNA: TGTGCCAGCAGTTACTCAGGGACAGGCGGTGGCTACACCTTC. Amino acids: CASSYSGTGGGYTF. The rearrangement joins TRBV6-6 to TRBJ1-2; 8 bases map to TRBD1. The CDR3 loop spans 14 amino acids. V gave up 0 bases and J gave up 7 bases; unmatched junction bases: 4. The germline V gene has CDR1 MNHNY and CDR2 SVGAGI (reference sequence).

The chain carries TRBV20-1 and TRBJ1-3, with D perhaps TRBD1 (6 bases). Germline CDR1 DFQATT, CDR2 SNEGSKA (reference sequence). Deletions cut 3 bases from V and 2 bases from J, with 11 bases between. The CDR3 contains 14 residues. The CDR3 nucleotides read TGCAGTGCTAGGGCGGGGGCTCCTGGAAACACCATATATTTT. Encoded protein: CSARAGAPGNTIYF.